This TCR beta chain was observed in a study of blood T cell repertoires in COVID-19. About the research overall: Samples came from the United States, Italy and Spain, spanning acute and convalescent COVID-19. PBMCs, B-cell-depleted T cells, or T cells provided the cDNA or gDNA that made up the material.

In the authors' methods: Amplification of reference gene primers was used by the study to estimate nucleated cell counts. Assay used: immunoSEQ multiplex PCR; TCRdb lists only in-frame clones, some missing. That table is the source of V, J and clone size, and D and trimming were worked out from the DNA. The sample contains a few hundred thousand clones, around 87% of which appear only once. The CDR3 covers 16 residues. Germline V gene lookup returns CDR1 MNHEY and CDR2 SVGEGT. Trimming removed 2 bases from V and 4 bases from J, with 15 bases in between. This clone was counted a single time. The chain couples TRBV6-2 or TRBV6-3 to TRBJ1-5; no firm D call. Sequenced input: peripheral blood. This clonotype was obtained from a human donor in a cohort sampled during active COVID-19. CDR3 bases: TGTGCCAGCAGTTACGTGGTACCGAGTTGGAATCAGCCCCAGCATTTT. It is translated as CASSYVVPSWNQPQHF.